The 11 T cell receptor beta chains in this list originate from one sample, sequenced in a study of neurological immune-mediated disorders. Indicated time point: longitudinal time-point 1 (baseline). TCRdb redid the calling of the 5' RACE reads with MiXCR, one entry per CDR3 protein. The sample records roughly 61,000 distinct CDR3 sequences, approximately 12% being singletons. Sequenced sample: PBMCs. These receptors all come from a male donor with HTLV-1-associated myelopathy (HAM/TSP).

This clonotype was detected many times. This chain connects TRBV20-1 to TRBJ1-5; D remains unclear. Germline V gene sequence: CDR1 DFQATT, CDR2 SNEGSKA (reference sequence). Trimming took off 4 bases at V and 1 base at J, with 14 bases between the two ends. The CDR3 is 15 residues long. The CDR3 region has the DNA TGCAGTGCTATGTACGGGTTTAGGAGCAATCAGCCCCAGCATTTT. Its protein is CSAMYGFRSNQPQHF.

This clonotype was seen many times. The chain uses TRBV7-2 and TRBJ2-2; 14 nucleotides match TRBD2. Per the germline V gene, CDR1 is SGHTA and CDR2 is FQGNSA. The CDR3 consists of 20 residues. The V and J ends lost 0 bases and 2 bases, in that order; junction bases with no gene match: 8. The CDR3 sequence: CASSLAPRLAGGLNTGELFF. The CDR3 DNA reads TGTGCCAGCAGCTTAGCCCCACGACTAGCGGGGGGGCTTAACACCGGGGAGCTGTTTTTT.

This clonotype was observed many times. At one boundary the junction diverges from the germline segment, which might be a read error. Here the CDR3 reads CASSLAPTGTGETQYF. In nucleotides, the CDR3 is TGTGCTAGCAGCTTAGCTCCGACAGGGACCGGGGAGACCCAGTACTTC. The J gene is TRBJ2-5, the V gene TRBV7-7, with 7 nucleotides matching TRBD1. This CDR3 has 16 amino acids. CDR1 is SSHAT and CDR2 is FNYEAQ in the germline V gene (reference sequence).

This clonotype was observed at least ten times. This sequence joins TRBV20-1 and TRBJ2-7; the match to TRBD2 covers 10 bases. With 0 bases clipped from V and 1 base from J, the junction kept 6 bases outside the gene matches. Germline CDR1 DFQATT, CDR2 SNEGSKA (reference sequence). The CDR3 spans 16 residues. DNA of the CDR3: TGCAGTGCTAGAGATACTAGCGGGGTCCGATCCTACGAGCAGTACTTC. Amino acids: CSARDTSGVRSYEQYF.

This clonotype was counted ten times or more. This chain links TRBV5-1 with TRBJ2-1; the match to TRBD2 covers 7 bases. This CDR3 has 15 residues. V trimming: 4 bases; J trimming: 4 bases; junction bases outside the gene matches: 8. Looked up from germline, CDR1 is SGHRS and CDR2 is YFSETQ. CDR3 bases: TGCGCCAGCAGCGCCCCCGGGACTACATACAATGAGCAGTTCTTC. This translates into CASSAPGTTYNEQFF.

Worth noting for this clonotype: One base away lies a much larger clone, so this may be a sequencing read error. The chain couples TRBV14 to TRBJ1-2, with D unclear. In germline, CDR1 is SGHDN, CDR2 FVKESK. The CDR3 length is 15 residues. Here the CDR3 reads CASSPSATNNYGHTF. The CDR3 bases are TGTGCCAGCAGCCCATCGGCCACCAACAACTATGGCCACACCTTC.

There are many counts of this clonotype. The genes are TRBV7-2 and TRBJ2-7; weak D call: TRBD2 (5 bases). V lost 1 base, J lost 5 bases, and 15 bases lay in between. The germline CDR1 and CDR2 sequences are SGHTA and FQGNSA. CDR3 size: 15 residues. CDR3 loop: CASSLGRAAGNEQYF. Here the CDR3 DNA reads TGTGCCAGCAGCTTAGGAAGGGCTGCCGGGAACGAGCAGTACTTC. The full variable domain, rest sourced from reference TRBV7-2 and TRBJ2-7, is GAGVSQSPSNKVTEKGKDVELRCDPISGHTALYWYRQSLGQGLEFLIYFQGNSAPDKSGLPSDRFSAERTGGSVSTLTIQRTQQEDSAVYLCASSLGRAAGNEQYFGPGTRLTVT.

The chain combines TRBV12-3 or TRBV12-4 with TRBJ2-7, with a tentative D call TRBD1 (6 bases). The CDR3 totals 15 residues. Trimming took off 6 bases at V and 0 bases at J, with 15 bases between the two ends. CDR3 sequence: CASSSIQGSSYEQYF. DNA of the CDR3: TGTGCCAGCAGCTCGATACAGGGAAGCTCCTACGAGCAGTACTTC.

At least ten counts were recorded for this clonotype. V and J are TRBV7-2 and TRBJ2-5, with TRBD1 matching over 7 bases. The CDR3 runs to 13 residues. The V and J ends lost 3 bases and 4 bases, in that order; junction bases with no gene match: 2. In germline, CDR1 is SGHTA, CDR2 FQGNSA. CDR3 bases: TGTGCCAGCAGCTTCGACAGGGTAGAGACCCAGTACTTC. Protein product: CASSFDRVETQYF.

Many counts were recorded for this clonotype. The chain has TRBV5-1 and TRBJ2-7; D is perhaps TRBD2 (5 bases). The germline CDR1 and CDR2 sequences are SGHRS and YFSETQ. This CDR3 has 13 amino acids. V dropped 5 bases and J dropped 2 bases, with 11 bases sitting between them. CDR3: CASRRTGTYEQYF. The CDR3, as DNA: TGCGCCAGCAGGAGGACTGGGACCTACGAGCAGTACTTC.

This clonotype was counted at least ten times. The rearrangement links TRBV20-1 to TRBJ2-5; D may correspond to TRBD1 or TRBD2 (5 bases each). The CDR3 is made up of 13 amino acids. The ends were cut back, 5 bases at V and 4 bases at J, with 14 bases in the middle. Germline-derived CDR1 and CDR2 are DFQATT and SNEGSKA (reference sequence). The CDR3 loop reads CSAEVMRGETQYF. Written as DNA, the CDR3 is TGCAGTGCTGAGGTGATGAGGGGAGAGACCCAGTACTTC.